The clone carrying this T cell receptor beta chain has only a few counts. The antigen is not known. The same CDR3 can be traced to other DNA sequences in this sample. This specimen belongs to a study of T cell responses to AZD1222 COVID-19 vaccine. General study points: Researchers report vaccine-associated CD4 TCRs spanning spike, with dominance at 160-218 and 743-854.

The table came from immunoSEQ multiplex PCR; TCRdb's copy has only in-frame clones and leaves some out. The sample shows around 130,000 clones, more than 85% of them seen only once. Sequences were derived from peripheral blood, sampled 28 days after the second AZD1222 dose. This TCR was recovered from an adult who received the AZD1222 COVID-19 vaccine.

The CDR3 sequence is CASRTGLNTEAFF. The CDR3 DNA follows: TGTGCCAGCCGGACTGGACTGAACACTGAAGCTTTCTTT. This chain joins TRBV6-5 and TRBJ1-1; D unclear. The CDR3 covers 13 residues. The germline V and J ends were trimmed by 8 bases and 0 bases, with 10 bases remaining between them. The V gene's germline CDR1 is MNHEY and CDR2 SVGAGI.